A selection of T cell receptor beta chains follows, all from one sample in a study of shared clonotypes between healthy human individuals. Sequencing was performed with immunoSEQ multiplex PCR; in TCRdb, only in-frame clones are kept and a portion is missing. The sample includes some 1.1 million clones, approximately 80% of them seen just once. The sample taken for sequencing was memory CD4+ T cells from PBMCs. The source is a man younger than 30 in good health. Some clones in this sample may be carry-over from other donors' samples. CDR3s include the opening cysteine and the closing phenylalanine or tryptophan. A D gene is named only where the DNA matches it firmly. Some rows have no size entry. The others give once, few or many, or a class for an expanded clone.

DNA	CDR3	J	V	D	size
TGTGCCAGCAGCGCAGGGACAGGAGAGTATTTT	CASSAGTGEYF	TRBJ2-3	TRBV7-2	TRBD1	-
TGTGCCAGCACCAGGACTAGCGGGAGTGGAGGTGAGCAGTTCTTC	CASTRTSGSGGEQFF	TRBJ2-1	TRBV6-1	TRBD2	-
TGTGCCAGCAGCATCGACGTGGCAGATACGCAGTATTTT	CASSIDVADTQYF	TRBJ2-3	TRBV7-9	-	-
TGTGCCATCAGTGTTTCGGGACTAGCGGCCTACAATGAGCAGTTCTTC	CAISVSGLAAYNEQFF	TRBJ2-1	TRBV10-3	TRBD2	many
TGTGCCACCAGCAGAGATGGTACGACCTACGAGCAGTACTTC	CATSRDGTTYEQYF	TRBJ2-7	TRBV15	-	-
TGTGCCAGCAGCACATCGAGGACTAGCGGGTACGAGCAGTACTTC	CASSTSRTSGYEQYF	TRBJ2-7	TRBV28	TRBD2	-
TGTGCCAGCAGCTCCCCGGGCGACCTAAAAGACACTGAAGCTTTCTTT	CASSSPGDLKDTEAFF	TRBJ1-1	TRBV5-7	-	once
TGTGCCAGCAGTGCAGATAGCTCCTACAATGAGCAGTTCTTC	CASSADSSYNEQFF	TRBJ2-1	TRBV2	-	-
TGTGCCAGCAGTGAAAGCCCTAAAGACACAGATACGCAGTATTTT	CASSESPKDTDTQYF	TRBJ2-3	TRBV6-1	-	-
TGTGCCAGCAGGTCACAGGGTAACACTGAAGCTTTCTTT	CASRSQGNTEAFF	TRBJ1-1	TRBV28	-	-
TGTGCCAGCAGCTACGGTGGACAGGGGATCGGCTACGAGCAGTACTTC	CASSYGGQGIGYEQYF	TRBJ2-7	TRBV7-8	TRBD1	-
TGCGCCAGCAGCTTGGGGCGGGTAGGGGATAACACTGAAGCTTTCTTT	CASSLGRVGDNTEAFF	TRBJ1-1	TRBV5-1	-	-
TGCGCCAGCAGCTTGGATCCGGGAGGGAGATATGGCTACACCTTC	CASSLDPGGRYGYTF	TRBJ1-2	TRBV5-1	-	-
TGTGCCAGCAGCTTAGCGGGACAGGGGGTTCAGCCCCAGCATTTT	CASSLAGQGVQPQHF	TRBJ1-5	TRBV7-9	TRBD1	-
TGTGCCAGCAGCCCATGGACAGGGAACGGAGAGACCCAGTACTTC	CASSPWTGNGETQYF	TRBJ2-5	TRBV5-3	TRBD1	-
TGTGCCAGCAGGGGGGCCAGAGGAATTATAGCTAACTATGGCTACACCTTC	CASRGARGIIANYGYTF	TRBJ1-2	TRBV28	-	-
TGTGCCAGCAGTGCCACCAGGACCCAATACCCAGATACGCAGTATTTT	CASSATRTQYPDTQYF	TRBJ2-3	TRBV28	-	once
TGCGCCAGCAGCTTGAGGGACAGGGGACGCACAGATACGCAGTATTTT	CASSLRDRGRTDTQYF	TRBJ2-3	TRBV5-1	TRBD1	-
TGCGCCAGCAGTCAATCGCGCGACAGGGGTGAAGGCAATCAGCCCCAGCATTTT	CASSQSRDRGEGNQPQHF	TRBJ1-5	TRBV23-1	TRBD1	-
TGCGCCAGCAGCACCGGACTAGCGGGAGGAATAATTCAGTACTTC	CASSTGLAGGIIQYF	TRBJ2-4	TRBV5-1	TRBD2	-
TGTGCCATCAGCGGCCGCGGTGCGCAGTTCTTC	CAISGRGAQFF	TRBJ2-1	TRBV10-3	-	-
TGCAGCGTCGTCCGACAGGGGAGGACCGGGGAGCTGTTTTTT	CSVVRQGRTGELFF	TRBJ2-2	TRBV29-1	TRBD1	-
TGTGCCACCACTATGCGGGGTAGGACGTCTCACTATGGCTACACCTTC	CATTMRGRTSHYGYTF	TRBJ1-2	TRBV15	-	few
TGTGCCAGCAGCGAGGACAGGGGAGGGGTTGGGGCCAACGTCCTGACTTTC	CASSEDRGGVGANVLTF	TRBJ2-6	TRBV7-8	TRBD1	-
TGTGCCAGCAGTTTACTACAAGGGGGCTCCTACGAGCAGTACTTC	CASSLLQGGSYEQYF	TRBJ2-7	TRBV28	-	-
TGTGCCAGCAGTGAGGGAGGGCATCAGCCCCAGCATTTT	CASSEGGHQPQHF	TRBJ1-5	TRBV2	-	once
TGTGCCACTAAGACAGGGAACTATGGCTACACCTTC	CATKTGNYGYTF	TRBJ1-2	TRBV6-6	TRBD1	-
TGTGCCAGCAGCTTAACCCAGGGAGTCTCTGGCTACACCTTC	CASSLTQGVSGYTF	TRBJ1-2	TRBV7-9	-	once
TGTGCCAGTAGCCACCCGAGGGGGGTAGTACGAGAAAAACTGTTTTTT	CASSHPRGVVREKLFF	TRBJ1-4	TRBV19	-	-
TGTGCCAGCAGCCTTGGGCCCACCAGGGGAAACACCATATATTTT	CASSLGPTRGNTIYF	TRBJ1-3	TRBV27	-	-
TGTGCCAGCTCCCAGGGACAAACCTATGGCTACACCTTC	CASSQGQTYGYTF	TRBJ1-2	TRBV18	-	-